The rows below give T cell receptor beta chains drawn from one sample of a study of control samples from healthy donors and cancer patients. Sequencing was performed with immunoSEQ multiplex PCR; in TCRdb, only in-frame clones are kept and a portion is missing. The sample consists of some 82,000 clones, about 87% of them appearing once. Sequenced sample: blood. The source is a man aged 50-60 years in good health. The CDR3 runs from the conserved cysteine through the conserved F or W. The order of the fields is clone size, V gene, J gene, D gene, CDR3 protein. D genes are given only for firm matches. The size field is filled for only some rows; it gives once, few, many or a size class.

>.|TRBV28|TRBJ2-7|TRBD2
CASSGGGAASYEQYF
>.|TRBV21-1|TRBJ2-7|.
CASSKCCRTRGF
>.|TRBV11-2|TRBJ1-2|.
CASSLDRNNYGYTF
>.|TRBV21-1|TRBJ1-4|.
CASKGKEVEEKLFF
>.|TRBV18|TRBJ1-1|.
CASSDLPTEAFF
>.|TRBV19|TRBJ1-4|.
CASSIIRGSPNEKLFF
>.|TRBV19|TRBJ2-7|TRBD1
CASSILAGGAYEQYF
>.|TRBV11-2|TRBJ1-5|.
CASSLEWDANQPQHF
>.|TRBV9|TRBJ2-5|TRBD2
CASSSTRRGETQYF
>.|TRBV7-8|TRBJ1-4|TRBD1
CASSSGTGIATNEKLFF
>.|TRBV12-3/TRBV12-4|TRBJ1-2|.
CASSFGQSGYTF
>.|TRBV7-9|TRBJ2-7|.
CASSPPGLADPTYEQYF
>.|TRBV10-1|TRBJ2-2|.
CASSTNRDPATGELFF
>.|TRBV10-3|TRBJ2-3|.
CAISAGSYSSSTDTQYF
>.|TRBV7-2|TRBJ1-2|.
CASSSPGRANYGYTF
>few|TRBV9|TRBJ2-5|.
CASSVDGTPGATQYF
>.|TRBV5-4|TRBJ2-3|.
CAIRARTVATDTQYF
>.|TRBV20-1|TRBJ1-2|TRBD1
CSAKQGYGYTF
>few|TRBV5-6|TRBJ1-6|.
CASSPGWSGSPLHF
>.|TRBV30|TRBJ1-6|.
CAWGQGSYNSPLHF
>.|TRBV6-2/TRBV6-3|TRBJ1-1|.
CASSYSLGQTEAFF
>.|TRBV10-3|TRBJ1-2|TRBD1
CAASGTGNYGYTF
>.|TRBV19|TRBJ2-1|.
CASSMNGFSYNEQFF
>.|TRBV7-9|TRBJ2-2|.
CASSLQGSGELFF
>.|TRBV21-1|TRBJ1-2|.
CASSKVGYGYTF
>once|TRBV15|TRBJ2-1|.
CATRDSAGNEQFF
>.|TRBV5-1|TRBJ2-4|TRBD1
CASSPGQGISKNIQYF
>.|TRBV18|TRBJ1-2|TRBD1
CASSPNTGVDYGYTF
>.|TRBV11-2|TRBJ2-7|.
CASSRGEGASYEQYF
>.|TRBV18|TRBJ2-1|.
CASSPPVGRNYNEQFF
>.|TRBV6-5|TRBJ1-2|TRBD1
CASKPGQSIYGYTF
>.|TRBV18|TRBJ2-5|.
CASSPGHQETQYF
>.|TRBV4-3|TRBJ2-1|TRBD2
CASSQDRGPGLAGFLGNEQFF
>.|TRBV6-6|TRBJ2-7|.
CASSSYIPGQSYEQYF
>once|TRBV6-2/TRBV6-3|TRBJ1-5|TRBD1
CASSKRDRGVSNQPQHF
>once|TRBV11-3|TRBJ2-2|.
CASSLRARELFF